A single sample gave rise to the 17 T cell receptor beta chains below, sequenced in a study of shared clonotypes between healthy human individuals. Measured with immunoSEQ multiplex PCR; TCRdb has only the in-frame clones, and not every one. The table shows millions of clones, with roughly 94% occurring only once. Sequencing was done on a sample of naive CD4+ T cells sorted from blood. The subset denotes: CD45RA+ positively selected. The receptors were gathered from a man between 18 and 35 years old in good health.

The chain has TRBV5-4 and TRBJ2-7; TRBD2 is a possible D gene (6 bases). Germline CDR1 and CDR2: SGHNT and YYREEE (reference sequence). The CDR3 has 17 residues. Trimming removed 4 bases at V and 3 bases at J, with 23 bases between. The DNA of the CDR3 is TGTGCCAGCAGCCTGTTCTTGGGACTCGTGGAAAACTACGAGCAGTACTTC. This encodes CASSLFLGLVENYEQYF.

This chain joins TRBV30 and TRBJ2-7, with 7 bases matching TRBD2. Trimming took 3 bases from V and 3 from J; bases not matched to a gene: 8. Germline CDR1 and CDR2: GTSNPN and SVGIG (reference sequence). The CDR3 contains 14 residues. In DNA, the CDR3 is TGTGCCTGGAGGCCGCGGGGGACCTTCTACGAGCAGTACTTC. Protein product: CAWRPRGTFYEQYF.

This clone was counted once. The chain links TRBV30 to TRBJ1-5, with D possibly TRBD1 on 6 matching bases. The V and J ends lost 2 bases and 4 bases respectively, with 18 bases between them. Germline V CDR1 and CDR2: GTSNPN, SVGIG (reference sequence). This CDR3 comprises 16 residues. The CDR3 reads CAWSPNSGTRNQPQHF. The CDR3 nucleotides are TGTGCCTGGAGTCCTAACTCCGGGACAAGAAATCAGCCCCAGCATTTT.

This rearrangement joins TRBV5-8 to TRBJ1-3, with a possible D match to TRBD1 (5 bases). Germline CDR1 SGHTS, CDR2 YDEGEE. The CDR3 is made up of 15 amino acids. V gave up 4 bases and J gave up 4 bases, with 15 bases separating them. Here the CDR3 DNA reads TGTGCCAGCAGCCCCCACGGCTGGGGGGGAAACACCATATATTTT. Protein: CASSPHGWGGNTIYF.

The CDR3 DNA reads as TGCGCCAGCAGCTCCAGGCGGGGCACTGAAGCTTTCTTT. Residues: CASSSRRGTEAFF. The genes are TRBV5-1 and TRBJ1-1; D not resolved. The germline V gene encodes CDR1 SGHRS and CDR2 YFSETQ. This CDR3 is built from 13 residues. The V gene lost 3 bases and the J gene lost 4 bases, with 10 bases spanning the gap.

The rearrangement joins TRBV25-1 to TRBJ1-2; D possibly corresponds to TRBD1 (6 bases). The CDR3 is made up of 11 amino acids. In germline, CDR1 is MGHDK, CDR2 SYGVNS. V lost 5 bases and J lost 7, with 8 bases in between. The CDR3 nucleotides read TGTGCCAGCAGTTCCAGGGGTGGCTACACCTTC. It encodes CASSSRGGYTF.

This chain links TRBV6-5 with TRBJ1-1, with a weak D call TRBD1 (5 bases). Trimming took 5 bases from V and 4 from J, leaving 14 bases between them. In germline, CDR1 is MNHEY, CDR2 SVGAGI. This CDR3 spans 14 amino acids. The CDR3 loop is CASSVGRVGTEAFF. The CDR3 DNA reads TGTGCCAGCAGTGTCGGCAGGGTAGGCACTGAAGCTTTCTTT.

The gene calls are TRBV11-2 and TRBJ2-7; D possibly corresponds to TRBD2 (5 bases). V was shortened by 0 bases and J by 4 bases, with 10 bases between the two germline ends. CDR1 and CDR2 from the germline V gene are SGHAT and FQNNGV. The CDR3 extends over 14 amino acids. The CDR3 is CASSLDLAGYEQYF. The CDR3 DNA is TGTGCCAGCAGCTTAGATCTTGCGGGTTACGAGCAGTACTTC.

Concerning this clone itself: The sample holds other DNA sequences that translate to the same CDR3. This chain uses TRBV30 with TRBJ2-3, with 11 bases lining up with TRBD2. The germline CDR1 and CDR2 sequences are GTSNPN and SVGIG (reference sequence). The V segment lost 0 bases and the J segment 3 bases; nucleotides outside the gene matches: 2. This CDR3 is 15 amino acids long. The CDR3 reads CAWSVLAGGTDTQYF. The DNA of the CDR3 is TGTGCCTGGAGTGTATTAGCGGGAGGGACAGATACGCAGTATTTT.

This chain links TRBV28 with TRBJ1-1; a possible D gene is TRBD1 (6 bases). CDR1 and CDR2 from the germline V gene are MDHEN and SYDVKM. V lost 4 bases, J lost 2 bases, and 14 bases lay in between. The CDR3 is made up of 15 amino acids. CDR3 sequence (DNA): TGTGCCAGCAGTTCTTCCGGGACACCTAACACTGAAGCTTTCTTT. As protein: CASSSSGTPNTEAFF.

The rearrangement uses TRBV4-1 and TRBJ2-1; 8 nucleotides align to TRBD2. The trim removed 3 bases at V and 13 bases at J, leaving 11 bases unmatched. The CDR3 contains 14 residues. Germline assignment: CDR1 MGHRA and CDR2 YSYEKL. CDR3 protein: CASSHTPLAGHQFF. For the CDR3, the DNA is TGCGCCAGCAGCCATACTCCTCTAGCGGGCCATCAGTTCTTC.

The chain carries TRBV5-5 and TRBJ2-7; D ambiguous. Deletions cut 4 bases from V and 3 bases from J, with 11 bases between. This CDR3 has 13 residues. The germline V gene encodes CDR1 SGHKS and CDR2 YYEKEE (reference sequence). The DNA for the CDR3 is TGTGCCAGCAGCGACACCCAAGGCTACGAGCAGTACTTC. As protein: CASSDTQGYEQYF. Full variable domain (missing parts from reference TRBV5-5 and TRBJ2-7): DAGVTQSPTHLIKTRGQQVTLRCSPISGHKSVSWYQQVLGQGPQFIFQYYEKEERGRGNFPDRFSARQFPNYSSELNVNALLLGDSALYLCASSDTQGYEQYFGPGTRLTVT.

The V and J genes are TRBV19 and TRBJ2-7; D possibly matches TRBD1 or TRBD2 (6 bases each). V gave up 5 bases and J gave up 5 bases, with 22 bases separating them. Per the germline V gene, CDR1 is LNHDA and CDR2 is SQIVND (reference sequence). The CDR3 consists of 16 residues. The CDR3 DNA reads TGTGCCAGTAGTGCCCCCCCGGGGGCCGGGCCCCACGAGCAGTACTTC. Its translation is CASSAPPGAGPHEQYF.

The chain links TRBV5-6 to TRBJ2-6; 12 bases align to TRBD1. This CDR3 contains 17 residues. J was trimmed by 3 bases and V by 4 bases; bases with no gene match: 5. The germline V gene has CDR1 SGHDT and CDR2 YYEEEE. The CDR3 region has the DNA TGTGCCAGCAGCGCGGGACAGGGGGCGGATGGGGCCAACGTCCTGACTTTC. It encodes CASSAGQGADGANVLTF.

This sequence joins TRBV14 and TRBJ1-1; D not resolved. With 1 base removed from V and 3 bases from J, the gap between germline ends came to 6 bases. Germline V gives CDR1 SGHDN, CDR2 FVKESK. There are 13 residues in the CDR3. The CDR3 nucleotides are TGTGCCAGCAGCCAAGCCCCCTACACTGAAGCTTTCTTT. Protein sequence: CASSQAPYTEAFF.

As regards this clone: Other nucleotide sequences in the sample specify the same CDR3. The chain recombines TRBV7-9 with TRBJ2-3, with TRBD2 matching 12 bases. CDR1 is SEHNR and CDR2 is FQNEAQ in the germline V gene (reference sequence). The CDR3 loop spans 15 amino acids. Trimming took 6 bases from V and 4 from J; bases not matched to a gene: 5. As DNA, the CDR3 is TGTGCCAGCAGTCAAGGACTAGCGGGATCAGATACGCAGTATTTT. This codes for CASSQGLAGSDTQYF.

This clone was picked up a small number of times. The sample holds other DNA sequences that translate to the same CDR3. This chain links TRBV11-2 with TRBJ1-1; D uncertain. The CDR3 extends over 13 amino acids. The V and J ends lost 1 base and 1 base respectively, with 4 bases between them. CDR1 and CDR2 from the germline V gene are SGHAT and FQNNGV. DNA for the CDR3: TGTGCCAGCAGCTTAGGGGGGAACACTGAAGCTTTCTTT. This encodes CASSLGGNTEAFF.